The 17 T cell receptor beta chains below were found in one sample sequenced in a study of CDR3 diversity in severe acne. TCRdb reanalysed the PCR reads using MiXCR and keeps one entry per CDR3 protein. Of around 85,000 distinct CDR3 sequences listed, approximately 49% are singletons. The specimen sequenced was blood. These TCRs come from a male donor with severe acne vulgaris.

In nucleotides, the CDR3 is TGTGCCAGCAGTGGCACCGGGGCACCCTATCAGCCCCAGCATTTT. Amino acids: CASSGTGAPYQPQHF. The rearrangement joins TRBV28 to TRBJ1-5, with a possible D match to TRBD1 (5 bases). With 5 bases removed from V and 5 bases from J, the gap between germline ends came to 16 bases. This CDR3 is 15 amino acids long. Per the germline V gene, CDR1 is MDHEN and CDR2 is SYDVKM.

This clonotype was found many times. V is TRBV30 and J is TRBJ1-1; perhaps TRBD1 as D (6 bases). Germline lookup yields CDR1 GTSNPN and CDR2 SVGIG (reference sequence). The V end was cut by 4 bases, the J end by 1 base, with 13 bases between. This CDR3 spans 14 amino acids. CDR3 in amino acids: CAWTWGQANTEAFF. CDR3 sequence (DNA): TGTGCCTGGACCTGGGGGCAGGCGAACACTGAAGCTTTCTTT.

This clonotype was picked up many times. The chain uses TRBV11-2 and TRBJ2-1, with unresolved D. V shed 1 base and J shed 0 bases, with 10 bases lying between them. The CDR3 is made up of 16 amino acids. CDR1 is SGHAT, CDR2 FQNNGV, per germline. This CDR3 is CASSLAVRGSYNEQFF. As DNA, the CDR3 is TGTGCCAGCAGCTTAGCTGTTCGTGGCTCCTACAATGAGCAGTTCTTC.

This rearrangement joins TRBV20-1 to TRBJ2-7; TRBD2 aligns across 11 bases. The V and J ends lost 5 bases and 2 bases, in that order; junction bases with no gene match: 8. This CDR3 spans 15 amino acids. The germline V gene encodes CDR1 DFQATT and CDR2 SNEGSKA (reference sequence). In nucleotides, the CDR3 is TGCAGTGCTGGGGGCTCGACTAGCGGGACCTACGAGCAGTACTTC. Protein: CSAGGSTSGTYEQYF.

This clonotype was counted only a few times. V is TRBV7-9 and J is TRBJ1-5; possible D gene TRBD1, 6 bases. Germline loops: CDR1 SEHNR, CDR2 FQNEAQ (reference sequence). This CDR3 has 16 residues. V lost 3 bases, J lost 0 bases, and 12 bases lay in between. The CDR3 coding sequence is TGTGCCAGCAGCTTGGGGGGCCTGAATAGCAATCAGCCCCAGCATTTT. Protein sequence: CASSLGGLNSNQPQHF.

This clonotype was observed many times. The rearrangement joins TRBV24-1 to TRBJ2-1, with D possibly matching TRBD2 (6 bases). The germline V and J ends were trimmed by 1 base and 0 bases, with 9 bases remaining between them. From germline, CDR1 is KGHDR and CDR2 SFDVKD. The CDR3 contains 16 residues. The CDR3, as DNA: TGTGCCACCAGTGATTTCTCCGGGAGCTCCTACAATGAGCAGTTCTTC. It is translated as CATSDFSGSSYNEQFF.

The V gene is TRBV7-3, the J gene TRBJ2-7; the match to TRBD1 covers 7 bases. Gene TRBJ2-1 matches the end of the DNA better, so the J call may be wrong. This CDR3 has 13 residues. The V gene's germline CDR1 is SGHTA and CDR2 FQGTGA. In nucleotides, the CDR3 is TGTGCCAGCTGGGACAGCTACTACAATGAGCAGTTCTTC. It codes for CASWDSYYNEQFF.

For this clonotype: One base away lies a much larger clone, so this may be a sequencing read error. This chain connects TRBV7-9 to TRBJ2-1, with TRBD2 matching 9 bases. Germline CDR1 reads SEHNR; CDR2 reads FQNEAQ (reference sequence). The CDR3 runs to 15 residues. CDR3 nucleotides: TGTGCCAGCAGCTTGGGACTAGCCTCCTACAGTGAGCAGTTCTTC. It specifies CASSLGLASYSEQFF.

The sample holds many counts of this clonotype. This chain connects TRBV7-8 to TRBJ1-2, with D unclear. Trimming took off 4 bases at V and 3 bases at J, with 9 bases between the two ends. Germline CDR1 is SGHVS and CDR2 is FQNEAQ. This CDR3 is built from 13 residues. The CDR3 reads CASSYDRYYGYTF. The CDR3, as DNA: TGTGCCAGCAGCTACGATAGATACTATGGCTACACCTTC.

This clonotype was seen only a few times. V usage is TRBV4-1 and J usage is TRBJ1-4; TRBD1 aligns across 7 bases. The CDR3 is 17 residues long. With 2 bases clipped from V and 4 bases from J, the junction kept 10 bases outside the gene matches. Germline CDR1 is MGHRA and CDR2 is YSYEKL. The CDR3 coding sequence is TGCGCCAGCAGCCAACGAATACTGGGACAGTTTAATGAAAAACTGTTTTTT. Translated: CASSQRILGQFNEKLFF.

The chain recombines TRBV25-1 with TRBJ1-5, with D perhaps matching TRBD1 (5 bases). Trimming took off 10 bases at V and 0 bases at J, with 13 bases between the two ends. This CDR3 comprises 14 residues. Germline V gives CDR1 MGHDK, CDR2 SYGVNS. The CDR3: CATRPTGSNQPQHF. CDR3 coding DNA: TGTGCCACTCGCCCCACAGGTAGCAATCAGCCCCAGCATTTT. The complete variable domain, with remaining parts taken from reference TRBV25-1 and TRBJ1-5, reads EADIYQTPRYLVIGTGKKITLECSQTMGHDKMYWYQQDPGMELHLIHYSYGVNSTEKGDLSSESTVSRIRTEHFPLTLESARPSHTSQYLCATRPTGSNQPQHFGDGTRLSIL.

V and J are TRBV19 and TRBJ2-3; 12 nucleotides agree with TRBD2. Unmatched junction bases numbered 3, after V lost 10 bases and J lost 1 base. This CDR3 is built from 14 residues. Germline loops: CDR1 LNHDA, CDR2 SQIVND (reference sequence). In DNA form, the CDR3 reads TGTGCCATAGCTAGCGGGGGGGGCACAGATACGCAGTATTTT. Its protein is CAIASGGGTDTQYF.

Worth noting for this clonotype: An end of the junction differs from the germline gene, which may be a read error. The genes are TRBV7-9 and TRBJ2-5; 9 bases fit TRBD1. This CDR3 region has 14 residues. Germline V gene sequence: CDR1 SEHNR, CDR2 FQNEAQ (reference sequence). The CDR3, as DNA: TGTGCCAGCACCGACAGGGGGGACCAAGGGACCCAGTACTTC. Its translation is CASTDRGDQGTQYF.

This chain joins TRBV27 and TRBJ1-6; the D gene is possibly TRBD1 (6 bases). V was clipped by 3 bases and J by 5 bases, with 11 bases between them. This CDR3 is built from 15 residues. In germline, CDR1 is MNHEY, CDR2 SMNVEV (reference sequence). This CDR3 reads CASSLTYRDNSPLHF. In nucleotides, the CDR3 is TGTGCCAGCAGTTTGACGTACAGGGATAATTCACCCCTCCACTTT.

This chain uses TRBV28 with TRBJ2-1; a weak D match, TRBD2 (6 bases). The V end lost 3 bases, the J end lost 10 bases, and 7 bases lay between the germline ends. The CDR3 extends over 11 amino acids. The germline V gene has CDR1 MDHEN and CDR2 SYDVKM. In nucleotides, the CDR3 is TGTGCCAGCAGTTTCGGGGGAGAGCAGTTCTTC. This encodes CASSFGGEQFF.

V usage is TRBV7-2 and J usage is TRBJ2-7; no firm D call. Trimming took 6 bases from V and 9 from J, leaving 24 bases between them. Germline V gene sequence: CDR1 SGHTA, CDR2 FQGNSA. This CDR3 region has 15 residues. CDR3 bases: TGTGCCAGCAGTCCTATTTCCCATGCCTCACGCGGGCAGTACTTC. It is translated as CASSPISHASRGQYF. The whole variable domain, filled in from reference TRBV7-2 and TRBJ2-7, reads GAGVSQSPSNKVTEKGKDVELRCDPISGHTALYWYRQSLGQGLEFLIYFQGNSAPDKSGLPSDRFSAERTGGSVSTLTIQRTQQEDSAVYLCASSPISHASRGQYFGPGTRLTVT.

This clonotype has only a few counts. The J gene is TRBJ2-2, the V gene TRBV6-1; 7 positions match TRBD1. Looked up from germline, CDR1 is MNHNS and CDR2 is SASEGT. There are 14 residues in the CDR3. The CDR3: CAGRTGPGTGELFF. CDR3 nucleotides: TGTGCGGGCAGGACAGGTCCCGGGACCGGGGAGCTGTTTTTT.